Following are 16 T cell receptor beta chains from one sample sequenced in a study of siplizumab effects on memory and regulatory T cells. Produced via immunoSEQ multiplex PCR; TCRdb's table is partial and in-frame only. The repertoire has 100,000 to 110,000 clones, around 90% of them found once; the top ten carry 0.15%. The sequencing input was CD4+ T cells sorted from blood. The receptors come from a human donor in good health.

The chain is built from TRBV25-1 and TRBJ2-1, with 7 bases matching TRBD1. This CDR3 has 15 residues. The germline gives CDR1 MGHDK, CDR2 SYGVNS. With 3 bases clipped from V and 7 bases from J, the junction kept 9 bases outside the gene matches. Written as DNA, the CDR3 is TGTGCCAGCAGTGAGCCCGAGACAGGGTCGAATGAGCAGTTCTTC. This codes for CASSEPETGSNEQFF.

V is TRBV7-2 and J is TRBJ2-7, with a possible D match to TRBD2 (6 bases). V dropped 3 bases and J dropped 3 bases, with 15 bases sitting between them. This CDR3 comprises 15 residues. From germline, CDR1 is SGHTA and CDR2 FQGNSA. This chain's CDR3 is CASSFPGAGRYEQYF. DNA of the CDR3: TGTGCCAGCAGCTTCCCGGGAGCGGGCCGCTACGAGCAGTACTTC.

The rearrangement links TRBV7-3 to TRBJ2-5; D assignment may be TRBD1 or TRBD2 (5 bases each). Trimming left V 5 bases short and J 1 base short, with 11 bases between. This CDR3 has 14 amino acids. Germline V gives CDR1 SGHTA, CDR2 FQGTGA. The CDR3 here is CASSKGRIQETQYF. Here the CDR3 DNA reads TGTGCCAGCAGCAAGGGACGGATCCAAGAGACCCAGTACTTC.

The chain combines TRBV7-9 with TRBJ2-3; unclear D gene. The CDR3 runs to 12 residues. Trimming took off 1 base at V and 6 bases at J, with 5 bases between the two ends. Germline assignment: CDR1 SEHNR and CDR2 FQNEAQ (reference sequence). The CDR3 sequence is CASSLEGDTQYF. The CDR3 DNA sequence: TGTGCCAGCAGCTTAGAGGGTGATACGCAGTATTTT.

The chain carries TRBV11-3 and TRBJ1-2, with D tentatively TRBD1 (5 bases). V dropped 1 base and J dropped 6 bases, with 18 bases sitting between them. CDR3 length: 16 residues. Germline CDR1 reads SGHNT; CDR2 reads YENEEA. CDR3 sequence reads: CASSLGLRQGINGYTF. The CDR3 DNA is TGTGCCAGCAGCTTAGGGTTGAGGCAGGGTATCAATGGCTACACCTTC.

The rearrangement joins TRBV11-2 to TRBJ2-5; 9 bases fit TRBD1. The DNA end is more similar to TRBJ2-7, so the J call may be wrong. The CDR3 has 16 residues. The germline V gene has CDR1 SGHAT and CDR2 FQNNGV. CDR3 bases: TGTGCCAGCAGCCTCCAGTCAGGGACAGGGCAACTCGAGCAGTACTTC. Its protein product is CASSLQSGTGQLEQYF.

The rearrangement joins TRBV18 to TRBJ2-7; D is unresolved. The CDR3 consists of 12 residues. V gave up 3 bases and J gave up 6 bases, with 9 bases separating them. Germline CDR1 is KGHSH and CDR2 is LQKENI. The CDR3 loop is CASSPTETEQYF. The CDR3 nucleotides read TGTGCCAGCTCACCGACGGAGACCGAGCAGTACTTC.

The chain recombines TRBV12-5 with TRBJ1-5; unclear D gene. The V and J ends lost 1 base and 4 bases respectively, with 5 bases between them. Germline V CDR1 and CDR2: LGHNT, FRNRAP. The CDR3 covers 13 residues. The CDR3 protein is CASGLALNQPQHF. The CDR3 DNA follows: TGTGCTAGTGGTTTGGCCTTAAATCAGCCCCAGCATTTT.

The V and J genes are TRBV5-5 and TRBJ1-5; 7 bases are shared with TRBD1. Trimming took 4 bases from V and 0 from J; bases not matched to a gene: 4. The CDR3 sequence is 15 residues long. Germline V gene lookup returns CDR1 SGHKS and CDR2 YYEKEE (reference sequence). This CDR3 is CASSLTGNSNQPQHF. CDR3 DNA: TGTGCCAGCAGCCTGACAGGGAATAGCAATCAGCCCCAGCATTTT.

The chain couples TRBV18 to TRBJ2-7; TRBD2 agrees at 8 bases. The length of the CDR3 is 18 residues. The junction had 15 bases not matched to a gene; V was cut back by 0 bases and J by 5 bases. Germline V CDR1 and CDR2: KGHSH, LQKENI. CDR3 amino acids: CASSPPESGGGQRNEQYF. The CDR3 nucleotides read TGTGCCAGCTCACCACCGGAAAGTGGCGGGGGGCAACGAAACGAGCAGTACTTC.

V gene TRBV5-1 combines with J gene TRBJ2-7; 8 nucleotides align to TRBD2. The CDR3 sequence is 15 residues long. Germline trimming cut 4 bases from V and 3 bases from J; bases unmatched to any gene: 9. Germline assignment: CDR1 SGHRS and CDR2 YFSETQ. CDR3 in amino acids: CASSTSSGSIYEQYF. The CDR3 region has the DNA TGCGCCAGCAGCACCTCTAGCGGGTCTATCTACGAGCAGTACTTC.

The chain employs TRBV2 and TRBJ1-2, with D unclear. The CDR3 contains 12 residues. The germline V gene encodes CDR1 SNHLY and CDR2 FYNNEI. Trimming shortened V by 7 bases and J by 4 bases, and 10 bases separated the two germline ends. The CDR3 nucleotides are TGTGCCAGCACCGTCCGAGGCTATGGCTACACCTTC. Translating gives CASTVRGYGYTF.

The gene calls are TRBV4-2 and TRBJ2-7; tentative D call: TRBD2 (6 bases). The CDR3 sequence is 15 residues long. Germline CDR1 reads LGHNA; CDR2 reads YNFKEQ. The ends were cut back, 0 bases at V and 1 base at J, with 10 bases in the middle. CDR3 residues: CASSQDLGGSYEQYF. The CDR3, as DNA: TGTGCCAGCAGCCAAGACCTGGGGGGATCCTACGAGCAGTACTTC.

The rearrangement uses TRBV18 and TRBJ1-6; no definite D call. V lost 4 bases and J 2 bases, leaving 15 bases between the germline ends. Germline V lookup: CDR1 KGHSH, CDR2 LQKENI. The CDR3 totals 17 residues. The CDR3 spells CASSLAAGVTYNSPLHF. The CDR3 DNA reads as TGTGCCAGCTCACTGGCGGCAGGAGTTACCTATAATTCACCCCTCCACTTT.

V is TRBV4-1 and J is TRBJ1-4, with D unresolved. Per germline, CDR1 MGHRA and CDR2 YSYEKL. CDR3 size: 16 residues. Trimming left V 0 bases short and J 0 bases short, with 8 bases between. CDR3 sequence (DNA): TGCGCCAGCAGCCAAGATCCCACAGCAACTAATGAAAAACTGTTTTTT. As protein: CASSQDPTATNEKLFF.

There are a few counts of this clone. This CDR3 reads CASSESNIPYEQYF. For the CDR3, the DNA is TGCGCCAGCAGTGAGTCTAACATACCCTACGAGCAGTACTTC. The chain uses TRBV10-1 and TRBJ2-7, with D hard to call. The CDR3 runs to 14 residues. Between the trimmed V and J ends, which lost 0 bases and 2 bases, there was a span of 8 bases. Looked up from germline, CDR1 is WNHNN and CDR2 is SYGVQD (reference sequence).